Following are 14 T cell receptor beta chains from one sample sequenced in a study of post-analysis software for immune sequencing data. Included in the TCR beta cDNA libraries were unique molecular identifiers. A single record per CDR3 protein comes from TCRdb applying MiXCR to the PCR reads. Among around 190,000 distinct CDR3 sequences listed, 25% to 35% were seen once. These TCRs are of unknown antigen specificity. Overall study findings and caveats: Compared with controls, patients had more of about 5 TRBV segments, including TRBV5-6, TRBV5-1 and TRBV20-1.

The sample consisted of blood. The origin of the receptors is a girl under 18 with multiple sclerosis.

The J gene is TRBJ2-5, the V gene TRBV7-8, with D possibly being TRBD2 (7 bases). This CDR3 has 16 amino acids. Germline CDR1 SGHVS, CDR2 FQNEAQ. The V end was cut by 2 bases, the J end by 11 bases, with 24 bases between. The CDR3: CASSLTGGTTYSEQYF. The DNA for the CDR3 is TGTGCCAGCAGCTTAACCGGGGGGACAACGTACAGTGAGCAGTACTTC.

This clonotype showed up many times. J is TRBJ1-2 and V is TRBV5-1, with D possibly matching TRBD1 (5 bases). Per germline, CDR1 SGHRS and CDR2 YFSETQ. The CDR3 is 14 amino acids. Trimming took 3 bases from V and 4 from J, leaving 13 bases between them. The CDR3 here is CASSSGETAYGYTF. The CDR3 DNA reads TGCGCCAGCAGCTCGGGTGAGACAGCCTATGGCTACACCTTC.

The chain links TRBV20-1 to TRBJ1-6; 7 bases are a match to TRBD1. This CDR3 contains 14 residues. Germline trimming cut 2 bases from V and 7 bases from J; bases unmatched to any gene: 5. In germline, CDR1 is DFQATT, CDR2 SNEGSKA (reference sequence). CDR3 coding DNA: TGCAGTGCTAGAACGGGACAGTTAAATTCACCCCTCCACTTT. Translating it yields CSARTGQLNSPLHF.

V and J are TRBV12-3 or TRBV12-4 and TRBJ2-5; weak D call: TRBD2 (5 bases). The J call may not be correct, given that the DNA end is closer to TRBJ2-7. The CDR3 consists of 14 residues. The CDR3 reads CASSSRGEKYEQYV. CDR3 DNA sequence: TGTGCCAGCAGTTCCCGGGGAGAAAAATACGAGCAGTACGTC.

The chain combines TRBV28 with TRBJ1-1, with 7 bases fitting TRBD1. This CDR3 comprises 14 residues. The V gene end was trimmed by 4 bases and the J gene end by 7 bases; junction bases not matched to a gene: 9. Germline values: CDR1 MDHEN, CDR2 SYDVKM. CDR3 in DNA: TGTGCCAGCAGTTGCCCCGGAACAGGGGTTGAAGCTTTCTTT. As protein: CASSCPGTGVEAFF.

Of note for this clonotype: This sequence may be a read error, since a much larger clone differs from it by one base. The chain has TRBV24-1 and TRBJ2-5; TRBD1 aligns across 7 bases. The J call may be mistaken, given a closer DNA end match to TRBJ2-1. Germline V gene lookup returns CDR1 KGHDR and CDR2 SFDVKD. The CDR3 totals 17 residues. The CDR3 region has the DNA TGTGCCACCAGTGTCCATCCGACAGGGTGGTACCAAGAGACCCAGTTCTTC. It is translated as CATSVHPTGWYQETQFF.

This clonotype came up many times. The chain links TRBV29-1 to TRBJ2-7, with unresolved D. The CDR3 spans 14 residues. CDR1 is SQVTM, CDR2 ANQGSEA, per germline. V was trimmed by 7 bases and J by 4 bases, leaving 20 bases between them. This CDR3 is CSAGRNQLGYEQYF. CDR3 nucleotide sequence: TGCAGCGCAGGCAGGAATCAGTTGGGGTACGAGCAGTACTTC.

With respect to this clonotype: This may come from a read error, since a much larger clone is one base off. The chain is built from TRBV20-1 and TRBJ2-7; D tentatively reads TRBD1 or TRBD2 (6 bases each). The V and J ends lost 2 bases and 0 bases respectively, with 17 bases between them. The CDR3 runs to 16 residues. Looked up from germline, CDR1 is DFQATT and CDR2 is SNEGSKA (reference sequence). CDR3 sequence reads: CSARSDGGESSYEQYF. The DNA of the CDR3 is TGCAGTGCTAGATCGGACGGGGGCGAAAGCTCCTACGAGCAGTACTTC.

The chain employs TRBV25-1 and TRBJ1-6; D unresolved. This CDR3 has 13 amino acids. Trimming took off 2 bases at V and 9 bases at J, with 8 bases between the two ends. CDR1 and CDR2 from the germline V gene are MGHDK and SYGVNS. The CDR3 region is CASSEEGSSPLHF. The CDR3 DNA is TGTGCCAGCAGTGAAGAGGGCAGTTCACCCCTCCACTTT.

The gene calls are TRBV18 and TRBJ1-5, with D perhaps TRBD1 (5 bases). The germline V and J ends were trimmed by 5 bases and 0 bases, with 11 bases remaining between them. The CDR3 totals 15 residues. Per germline, CDR1 KGHSH and CDR2 LQKENI. The CDR3 coding sequence is TGTGCCAGCTCAGGGGCTTCTCCTAGCAATCAGCCCCAGCATTTT. Protein sequence: CASSGASPSNQPQHF.

Turning to this clonotype: A junction boundary mismatches the germline segment, possibly from a read error. The rearrangement uses TRBV5-1 and TRBJ2-3, with 8 nucleotides matching TRBD2. Germline V gene data show CDR1 as SGHRS and CDR2 as YFSETQ. The CDR3 is 16 amino acids. The CDR3 DNA follows: TGCGCCAGCAGCGTACTAGCGGAAGACGGAACAGACACGCAGTATTTT. As protein: CASSVLAEDGTDTQYF.

This clonotype was seen a single time. The CDR3 is CASSWGGANTGELFF. DNA of the CDR3: TGTGCCAGCAGCTGGGGGGGGGCTAACACCGGGGAGCTGTTTTTT. V and J are TRBV11-2 and TRBJ2-2; D may be TRBD2 (7 bases). CDR3 size: 15 residues. Looked up from germline, CDR1 is SGHAT and CDR2 is FQNNGV. The V gene lost 4 bases and the J gene lost 2 bases, with 11 bases spanning the gap.

CDR3 amino acids: CASSQTRTASYNEQFF. DNA of the CDR3: TGTGCCAGCAGCCAAACAAGGACCGCTTCCTACAATGAGCAGTTCTTC. The chain employs TRBV14 and TRBJ2-1; D ambiguous. The ends were cut back, 2 bases at V and 1 base at J, with 12 bases in the middle. Germline V lookup: CDR1 SGHDN, CDR2 FVKESK. The CDR3 runs to 16 residues.

V usage is TRBV20-1 and J usage is TRBJ2-5; TRBD1 agrees at 7 bases. Germline CDR1 DFQATT, CDR2 SNEGSKA (reference sequence). The trim removed 0 bases at V and 5 bases at J, leaving 12 bases unmatched. The CDR3 consists of 16 residues. The CDR3 nucleotides read TGCAGTGCTAGAGATCCACGGACAGGATACTGGGAGACCCAGTACTTC. This translates into CSARDPRTGYWETQYF.